This T cell receptor beta chain was recovered during a study of T cells expressing NK-cell markers. About the research overall: The study sequenced eight donors, seven HCMV-seropositive and one seronegative.

Concerning this clonotype itself: Its specificity is unknown.

Study results and caveats: Several donors likewise had their CD3+CD56-NKG2C+ fraction led by these clonotypes.

TCRdb re-called the 5' RACE reads; one entry per CDR3 protein, DNA not given. This sample's table reports around 550,000 distinct CDR3 sequences. CDR3 length equals 16 residues. The TCR comes from a man between 18 and 35 years old in good health. Sequenced input: blood T cells: a sorted CD56 or NKG2C T cell subset, CD4+ or CD8+ T cells, or bulk PBMC T cells (not recorded which). The chain joins TRBV23-1 to TRBJ2-2. TRBV23-1 is an ORF for which the function is uncertain. This CDR3 reads CASSQPVGWRTGELFF.